These 6 T cell receptor beta chains came from one sample sequenced in a study of radiation and T cells in renal cell carcinoma. The protocol was immunoSEQ multiplex PCR, while the TCRdb copy is restricted to in-frame clones and leaves out a portion. The sample contains over 9,000 clones, approximately 60% of which appear only once. The treatment here: treatment-naive control, cytoreductive nephrectomy. The sequences come from tumor tissue, collected from a patient whose treatment was nephrectomy without radiotherapy. The receptors stem from a man aged 55 to 70 with renal cell carcinoma.

This clone turned up a few times. This rearrangement joins TRBV28 to TRBJ1-2; the D is unclear. CDR1 and CDR2 from the germline V gene are MDHEN and SYDVKM. The V gene lost 2 bases and the J gene lost 8 bases, with 9 bases spanning the gap. The CDR3 sequence is 12 residues long. The CDR3 loop reads CASSLGRLGYTF. In DNA form, the CDR3 reads TGTGCCAGCAGTTTAGGGAGGCTAGGCTACACCTTC.

The V and J genes are TRBV6-1 and TRBJ1-1; 8 bases fit TRBD1. Germline-derived CDR1 and CDR2 are MNHNS and SASEGT. The V and J ends lost 2 bases and 1 base, in that order; junction bases with no gene match: 3. The CDR3 spans 15 residues. This chain's CDR3 is CASSEQGAGNTEAFF. The CDR3 bases are TGTGCCAGCAGTGAACAGGGGGCAGGGAACACTGAAGCTTTCTTT.

Written as DNA, the CDR3 is TGTGCCAGCAGCTTGCGGGGAGGGTACACCGGGGAGCTGTTTTTT. This gives the protein CASSLRGGYTGELFF. The rearrangement links TRBV5-6 to TRBJ2-2; 7 nucleotides line up with TRBD2. The germline gives CDR1 SGHDT, CDR2 YYEEEE. The V and J ends lost 1 base and 3 bases, in that order; junction bases with no gene match: 3. The CDR3 has 15 amino acids.

The gene calls are TRBV30 and TRBJ2-1; the D is unclear. This CDR3 is built from 11 residues. Germline V gene sequence: CDR1 GTSNPN, CDR2 SVGIG (reference sequence). Trimming removed 1 base from V and 12 bases from J, with 10 bases in between. This CDR3 reads CAWSAKDLQFF. The CDR3 DNA reads TGTGCCTGGAGTGCGAAGGACCTGCAGTTCTTC.

The V gene is TRBV30, the J gene TRBJ2-1; D is unclear. The V end was cut by 0 bases, the J end by 2 bases, with 5 bases between. CDR1 is GTSNPN, CDR2 SVGIG, per germline (reference sequence). The CDR3 contains 13 residues. The CDR3: CAWSVRTYNEQFF. CDR3 DNA sequence: TGTGCCTGGAGTGTACGTACCTACAATGAGCAGTTCTTC. Supplemented by reference TRBV30 and TRBJ2-1, the full variable domain reads SQTIHQWPATLVQPVGSPLSLECTVEGTSNPNLYWYRQAAGRGLQLLFYSVGIGQISSEVPQNLSASRPQDRQFILSSKKLLLSDSGFYLCAWSVRTYNEQFFGPGTRLTVL.

The genes are TRBV2 and TRBJ1-6; no definite D call. The V gene lost 3 bases and the J gene lost 0 bases, with 15 bases spanning the gap. The CDR3 covers 18 residues. CDR1 and CDR2 (germline): SNHLY, FYNNEI. The CDR3 sequence: CASSDSAGGDSYNSPLHF. DNA for the CDR3: TGTGCCAGCAGTGATAGTGCAGGCGGGGACTCCTATAATTCACCCCTCCACTTT.